Described below is a single T cell receptor (beta chain) sequence and its context. No antigen is known for it. CDR3 length: 15 amino acids. Germline assignment: CDR1 SQVTM and CDR2 ANQGSEA. V was pared by 6 bases and J by 1 base, with 17 bases between. Every participant with HIV received treatment in the United States. The data belong to a study of long-term antiretroviral therapy in people with HIV. The study, taken as a whole, reports: Across all time points, the repertoire was dominated by clones that expanded before ART. Post-ART, diversity grew, though it stayed under transplant donor control levels.

Researchers ran immunoSEQ v3.0 at survey level. Sequencing had a target that covered roughly 35,000-55,000 T-cell genomes per sample. Libraries were prepared by immunoSEQ multiplex PCR; TCRdb keeps only in-frame clonotypes and omits some of them. The sample holds tens of thousands of clones, around 85% seen once. The material sequenced was unsorted PBMCs, taken 3 years after starting antiretroviral therapy. The chain couples TRBV29-1 to TRBJ2-3, with D possibly matching TRBD2 (6 bases). This TCR derives from a man aged 35 to 55 with HIV. The CDR3 sequence: CSVAGSGGGTDTQYF. In DNA form, the CDR3 reads TGCAGCGTGGCGGGGTCCGGCGGGGGCACAGATACGCAGTATTTT.